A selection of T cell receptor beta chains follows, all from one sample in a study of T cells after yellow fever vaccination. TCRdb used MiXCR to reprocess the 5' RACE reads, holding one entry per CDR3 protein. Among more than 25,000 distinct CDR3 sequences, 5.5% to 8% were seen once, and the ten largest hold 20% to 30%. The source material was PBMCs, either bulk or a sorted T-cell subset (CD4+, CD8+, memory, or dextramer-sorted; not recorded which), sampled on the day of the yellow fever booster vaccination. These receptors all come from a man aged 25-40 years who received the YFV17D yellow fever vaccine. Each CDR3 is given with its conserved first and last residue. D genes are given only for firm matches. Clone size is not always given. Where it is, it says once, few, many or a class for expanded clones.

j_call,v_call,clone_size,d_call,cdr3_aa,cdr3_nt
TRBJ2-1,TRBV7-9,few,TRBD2,CASSYTPLAGGNEQFF,TGTGCCAGCAGCTACACCCCACTAGCGGGAGGGAATGAGCAGTTCTTC
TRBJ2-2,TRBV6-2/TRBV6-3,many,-,CASSLTENTGELFF,TGTGCCAGCAGCTTAACAGAGAACACCGGGGAGCTGTTTTTT
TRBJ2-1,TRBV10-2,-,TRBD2,CASRDGTSGYNEQFF,TGCGCCAGCAGAGACGGGACTAGCGGGTACAATGAGCAGTTCTTC
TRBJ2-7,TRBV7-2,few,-,CASSPRVWANSYEQYF,TGTGCCAGCAGCCCCAGGGTCTGGGCGAACTCCTACGAGCAGTACTTC
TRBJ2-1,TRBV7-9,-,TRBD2,CASSLPGLGVGRGEQFF,TGTGCCAGCAGCTTACCCGGGTTGGGTGTGGGGAGGGGTGAGCAGTTCTTC
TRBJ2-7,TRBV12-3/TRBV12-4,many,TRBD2,CASSSAGLLYEQYF,TGTGCCAGCAGTTCAGCGGGACTCCTGTACGAGCAGTACTTC
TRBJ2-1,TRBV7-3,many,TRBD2,CASSLSGGGYNEQFF,TGTGCCAGCAGCCTTAGCGGGGGGGGTTACAATGAGCAGTTCTTC
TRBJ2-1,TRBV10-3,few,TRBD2,CVKRLAGDVYNEQFF,TGTGTCAAGAGACTAGCGGGAGACGTCTACAATGAGCAGTTCTTC
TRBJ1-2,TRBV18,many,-,CASSPTGTPNYGYTF,TGTGCCAGCTCACCTACAGGGACCCCCAACTATGGCTACACCTTC
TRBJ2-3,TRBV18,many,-,CASSPLRVNADTQYF,TGTGCCAGCTCACCACTCAGGGTGAACGCAGATACGCAGTATTTT
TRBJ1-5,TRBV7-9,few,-,CASSLTDTNQPQHF,TGTGCCAGCAGCTTAACAGACACGAATCAGCCCCAGCATTTT
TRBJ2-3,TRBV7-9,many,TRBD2,CASSYGLAESTDTQYF,TGTGCCAGCAGCTACGGACTAGCGGAGAGCACAGATACGCAGTATTTT
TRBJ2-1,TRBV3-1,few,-,CASSQVGGISIYEQFF,TGTGCCAGCAGCCAAGTGGGGGGTATTAGTATCTATGAGCAGTTCTTC
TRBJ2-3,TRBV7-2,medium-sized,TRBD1,CASSLRTGTDTQYF,TGTGCCAGCAGCCTCCGGACAGGGACAGATACGCAGTATTTT
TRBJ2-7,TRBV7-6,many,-,CASSFADHEQYF,TGTGCCAGCAGCTTCGCTGATCACGAGCAGTACTTC
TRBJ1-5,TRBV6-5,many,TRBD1,CASSYSDRGRYSNQPQHF,TGTGCCAGCAGTTACTCTGACAGGGGACGATATAGCAATCAGCCCCAGCATTTT
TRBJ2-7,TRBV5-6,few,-,CASSAPGNLREYF,TGTGCCAGCAGCGCACCGGGGAACCTTAGGGAGTACTTC
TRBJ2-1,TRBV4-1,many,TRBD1,CASSQDHRTGGGNEQFF,TGCGCCAGCAGCCAAGATCACCGGACAGGGGGCGGCAATGAGCAGTTCTTC
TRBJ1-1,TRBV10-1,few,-,CASRGSNTEAFF,TGCGCCTCCCGGGGATCCAACACTGAAGCTTTCTTT
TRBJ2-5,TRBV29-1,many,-,CSVEVGTGSGETQYF,TGCAGCGTTGAAGTGGGAACAGGGTCAGGAGAGACCCAGTACTTC
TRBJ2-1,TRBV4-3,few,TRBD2,CASSQETGGYNEQFF,TGCGCCAGCAGCCAAGAAACGGGAGGCTACAATGAGCAGTTCTTC
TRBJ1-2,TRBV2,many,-,CASVRVLGGYTF,TGTGCCAGCGTCAGAGTCCTCGGTGGCTACACCTTC
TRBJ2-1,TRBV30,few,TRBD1,CASDRVPNEQFF,TGTGCCTCTGACAGGGTCCCCAATGAGCAGTTCTTC
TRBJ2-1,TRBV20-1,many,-,CSASGLANHEQFF,TGCAGTGCTAGTGGGCTAGCGAACCATGAGCAGTTCTTC
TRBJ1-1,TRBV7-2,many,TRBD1,CASSWDREKAFF,TGTGCCAGCAGCTGGGACAGGGAGAAAGCTTTCTTT
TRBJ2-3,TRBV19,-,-,CATGHGTDTQYF,TGTGCCACGGGACACGGCACAGATACGCAGTATTTT
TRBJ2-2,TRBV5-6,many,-,CASSLSGLVVGELFF,TGTGCCAGCAGCTTATCGGGACTGGTCGTCGGGGAGCTGTTTTTT
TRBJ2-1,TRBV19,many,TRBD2,CASSILSGRHSYNEQFF,TGTGCCAGTAGTATCTTGAGCGGGAGGCACTCCTACAATGAGCAGTTCTTC
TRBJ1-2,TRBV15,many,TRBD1,CATSREPGQGGRKTF,TGTGCCACCAGCAGAGAGCCGGGACAGGGGGGGAGGAAGACCTTC
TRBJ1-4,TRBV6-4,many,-,CASSEFGGPNEKLFF,TGTGCCAGCAGTGAATTTGGGGGGCCTAATGAAAAACTGTTTTTT
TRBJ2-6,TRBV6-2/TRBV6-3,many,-,CASRRTEGSGANVLTF,TGTGCCAGCAGGAGAACCGAGGGCTCTGGGGCCAACGTCCTGACTTTC
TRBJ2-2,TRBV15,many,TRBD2,CATSRADRLADGELFF,TGTGCCACCAGCAGAGCGGATCGACTAGCTGACGGGGAGCTGTTTTTT
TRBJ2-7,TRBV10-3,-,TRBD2,CAISESSLAGGNEQYF,TGTGCCATCAGTGAGTCCTCACTAGCGGGAGGTAACGAGCAGTACTTC
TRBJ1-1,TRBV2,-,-,CASSWTDGAGKAFF,TGTGCCAGCAGTTGGACGGACGGAGCTGGGAAAGCTTTCTTT
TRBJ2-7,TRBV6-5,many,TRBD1,CASSYRDRGYEQYF,TGTGCCAGCAGTTACCGGGACAGGGGATACGAGCAGTACTTC
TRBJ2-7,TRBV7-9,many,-,CASSSRGSRQRSYEQYF,TGTGCCAGCAGCTCCCGAGGTAGCAGACAGCGCTCCTACGAGCAGTACTTC